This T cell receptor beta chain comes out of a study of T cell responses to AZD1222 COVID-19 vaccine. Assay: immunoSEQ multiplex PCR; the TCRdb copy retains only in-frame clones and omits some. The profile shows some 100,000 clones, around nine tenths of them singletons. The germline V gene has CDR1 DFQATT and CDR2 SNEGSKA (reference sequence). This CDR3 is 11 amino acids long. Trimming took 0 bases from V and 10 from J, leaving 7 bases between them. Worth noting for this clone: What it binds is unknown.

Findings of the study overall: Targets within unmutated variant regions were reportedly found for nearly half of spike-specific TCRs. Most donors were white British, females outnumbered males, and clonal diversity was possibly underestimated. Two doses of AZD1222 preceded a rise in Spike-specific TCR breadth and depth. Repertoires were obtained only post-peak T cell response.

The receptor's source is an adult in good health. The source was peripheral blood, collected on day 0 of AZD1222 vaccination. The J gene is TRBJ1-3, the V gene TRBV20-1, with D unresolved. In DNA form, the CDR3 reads TGCAGTGCTAGAGATCAAAGGACCATATATTTT. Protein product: CSARDQRTIYF.